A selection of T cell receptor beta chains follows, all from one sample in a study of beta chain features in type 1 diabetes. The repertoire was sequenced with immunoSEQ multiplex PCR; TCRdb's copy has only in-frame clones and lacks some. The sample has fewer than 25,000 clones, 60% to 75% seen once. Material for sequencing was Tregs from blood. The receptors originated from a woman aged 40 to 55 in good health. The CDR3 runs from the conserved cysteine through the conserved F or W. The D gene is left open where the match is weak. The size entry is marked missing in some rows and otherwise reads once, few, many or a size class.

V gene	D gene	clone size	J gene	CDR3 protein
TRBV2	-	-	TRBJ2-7	CASKGAYEQYF
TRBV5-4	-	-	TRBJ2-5	CASSFRGKGSETQYF
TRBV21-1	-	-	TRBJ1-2	CASSKALLAGF
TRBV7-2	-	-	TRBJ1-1	CASSLQGPTEAFF
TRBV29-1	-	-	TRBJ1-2	CSVGGQGRRGYTF
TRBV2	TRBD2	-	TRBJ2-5	CASNSGGGKETQYF
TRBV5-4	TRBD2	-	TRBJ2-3	CASSLGGGSTDTQYF
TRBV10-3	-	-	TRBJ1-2	CAISDRANGYTF
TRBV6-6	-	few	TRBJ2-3	CASSYGPSTDTQYF
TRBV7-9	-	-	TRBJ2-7	CASSSRDPGTTASYEQYF
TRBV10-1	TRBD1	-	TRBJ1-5	CASRGTGYQPQHF
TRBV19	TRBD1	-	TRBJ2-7	CASSIVGSGQGTYEQYF
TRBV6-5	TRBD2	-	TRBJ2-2	CASSWRLAGATGELFF
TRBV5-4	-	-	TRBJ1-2	CASSLGQNMVYGYTF
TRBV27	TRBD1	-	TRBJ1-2	CASSLSGQEYGYTF
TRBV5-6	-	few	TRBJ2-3	CASSSAGQITDTQYF
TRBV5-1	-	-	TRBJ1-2	CASSPAAGPVRDGYTF
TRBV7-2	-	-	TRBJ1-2	CASSQTPNYGYTF
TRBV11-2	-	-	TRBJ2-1	CASSAGNEQFF
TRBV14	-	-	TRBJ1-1	CASSPDLANTEAFF
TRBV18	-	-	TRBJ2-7	CASSPAGGTYEQYF
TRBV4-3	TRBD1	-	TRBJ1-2	CASSPRTGVIYGYTF
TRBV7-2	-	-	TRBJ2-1	CASSLRRFSEQFF
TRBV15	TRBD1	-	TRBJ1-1	CATSRAKGAAEAFF
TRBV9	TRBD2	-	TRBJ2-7	CASSVGVSGGISYEQYF
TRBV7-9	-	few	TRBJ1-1	CASSLRSGVAEAFF
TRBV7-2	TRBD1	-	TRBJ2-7	CASSFYDRVREQYF
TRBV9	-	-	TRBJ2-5	CASSVGPSSRPKSGTQYF
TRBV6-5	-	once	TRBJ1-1	CASSYTGFTEAFF
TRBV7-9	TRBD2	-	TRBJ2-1	CASSLGSGGGYNEQFF